One and the same sample provided the 8 T cell receptor beta chains below, sequenced in a study of T cells after posttransplantation cyclophosphamide. The repertoire was sequenced with immunoSEQ multiplex PCR; TCRdb's copy has only in-frame clones and lacks some. The table has roughly 10,000 clones, more than 70% seen once. Control samples came 1 year after myeloablative marrow transplants with methotrexate plus calcineurin inhibitor. This material consisted of PBMCs, taken about 67 weeks after allogeneic stem cell transplant with calcineurin inhibitor and methotrexate. Receptor source: a male patient in his fifties or sixties who received an allogeneic stem cell transplant from an unrelated donor, was CMV-positive, and had chronic GVHD only. A share of the T cells may be of graft donor origin.

This clone showed up just once. J is TRBJ2-7 and V is TRBV4-1; 11 nucleotides align to TRBD2. The CDR3 has 15 amino acids. Looked up from germline, CDR1 is MGHRA and CDR2 is YSYEKL. V shed 4 bases and J 7 bases; nucleotides not matched to a gene: 9. DNA of the CDR3: TGCGCCAGCAGCCCACGACTAGCGGGACCCTCGGAGCAGTACTTC. Translating it yields CASSPRLAGPSEQYF.

The chain is built from TRBV27 and TRBJ1-5; D call uncertain. Germline V lookup: CDR1 MNHEY, CDR2 SMNVEV (reference sequence). The V gene lost 1 base and the J gene lost 4 bases, with 5 bases spanning the gap. The CDR3 totals 13 residues. CDR3: CASSLFGNQPQHF. The CDR3 DNA reads TGTGCCAGCAGTTTATTCGGGAATCAGCCCCAGCATTTT.

The CDR3 region is CASSLGTAGANVLTF. The CDR3 bases are TGTGCCAGCAGCTTGGGGACAGCCGGGGCCAACGTCCTGACTTTC. This chain connects TRBV5-6 to TRBJ2-6, with TRBD1 as a possible D gene (6 bases). The CDR3 loop spans 15 amino acids. V dropped 0 bases and J dropped 4 bases, with 8 bases sitting between them. Germline CDR1 reads SGHDT; CDR2 reads YYEEEE. Looking up the rest from reference TRBV5-6 and TRBJ2-6 gives the full variable domain: DAGVTQSPTHLIKTRGQQVTLRCSPKSGHDTVSWYQQALGQGPQFIFQYYEEEERQRGNFPDRFSGHQFPNYSSELNVNALLLGDSALYLCASSLGTAGANVLTFGAGSRLTVL.

This sequence joins TRBV5-6 and TRBJ1-5; D remains unclear. V dropped 0 bases and J dropped 4 bases, with 5 bases sitting between them. In germline, CDR1 is SGHDT, CDR2 YYEEEE. There are 13 residues in the CDR3. The CDR3 DNA reads TGTGCCAGCAGCTTGGGTCTTAATCAGCCCCAGCATTTT. This sequence encodes CASSLGLNQPQHF.

The V call is TRBV7-9, the J call TRBJ2-7; 9 bases fit TRBD1. The CDR3 covers 14 residues. Germline loops: CDR1 SEHNR, CDR2 FQNEAQ (reference sequence). V lost 5 bases and J lost 5; bases outside the gene matches: 7. The CDR3 loop reads CASSPRDRENEQYF. CDR3 nucleotides: TGTGCCAGCAGCCCCCGGGACAGGGAGAACGAGCAGTACTTC.

This chain uses TRBV6-5 with TRBJ2-1, with 11 bases lining up with TRBD2. The CDR3 is 14 amino acids. Germline loops: CDR1 MNHEY, CDR2 SVGAGI. V lost 2 bases and J lost 8; bases outside the gene matches: 2. The chain's CDR3 is CASSYGLAGYEQFF. The CDR3 DNA reads as TGTGCCAGCAGTTACGGACTAGCGGGCTATGAGCAGTTCTTC.

The chain links TRBV19 to TRBJ2-3; 7 bases match TRBD1. The CDR3 runs 17 residues. Germline CDR1 LNHDA, CDR2 SQIVND (reference sequence). With V trimmed by 3 bases and J by 4 bases, 13 bases remained unmatched. The CDR3: CASSIIRAGGRADTQYF. Here the CDR3 DNA reads TGTGCCAGTAGTATTATTAGGGCAGGGGGTAGGGCAGATACGCAGTATTTT.

The chain carries TRBV29-1 and TRBJ2-2, with D tentatively TRBD1 (5 bases). CDR1 and CDR2 from the germline V gene are SQVTM and ANQGSEA. The V end was cut by 7 bases, the J end by 5 bases, with 11 bases between. The CDR3 contains 12 residues. The CDR3 nucleotides read TGCAGCGCCTCCGGACATACCGGGGAGCTGTTTTTT. Its translation: CSASGHTGELFF.